This entry describes one T cell receptor beta chain. Its target is unknown. The source of the sample is a study of OX40 agonist ivuxolimab in advanced cancers. On the study more broadly: The patients received agonistic anti-OX40 (CD134) antibody ivuxolimab. A diagnosis of hepatocellular carcinoma, melanoma, renal cell or head and neck cancer was present in dose-escalation patients. Study observations and caveats: With doses of 0.1 to 3.0 mg/kg, CD4+ and CD8+ blood T cells had undergone clonal expansion by week 6. Averaging showed that CD8+ T cells had more expanded clones than CD4+ did.

The CDR3 totals 15 residues. V gave up 1 base and J gave up 4 bases, with 14 bases separating them. CDR1 and CDR2 (germline): SGHVS, FNYEAQ. Clones were sequenced by immunoSEQ multiplex PCR, and TCRdb holds only the in-frame ones, with some missing. Of about 36,000 clones in the sample, 88% were seen once. The receptor comes from an adult with an advanced solid tumor such as melanoma, head and neck, liver or kidney cancer. Sequenced material: CD4+ or CD8+ T cells sorted from blood, taken in a trial of the OX40 agonist ivuxolimab. The chain links TRBV7-6 to TRBJ2-7, with a tentative D call TRBD2 (5 bases). CDR3 sequence reads: CASSLEPGIGYEQYF. CDR3 in DNA: TGTGCCAGCAGCTTAGAGCCGGGGATAGGGTACGAGCAGTACTTC.